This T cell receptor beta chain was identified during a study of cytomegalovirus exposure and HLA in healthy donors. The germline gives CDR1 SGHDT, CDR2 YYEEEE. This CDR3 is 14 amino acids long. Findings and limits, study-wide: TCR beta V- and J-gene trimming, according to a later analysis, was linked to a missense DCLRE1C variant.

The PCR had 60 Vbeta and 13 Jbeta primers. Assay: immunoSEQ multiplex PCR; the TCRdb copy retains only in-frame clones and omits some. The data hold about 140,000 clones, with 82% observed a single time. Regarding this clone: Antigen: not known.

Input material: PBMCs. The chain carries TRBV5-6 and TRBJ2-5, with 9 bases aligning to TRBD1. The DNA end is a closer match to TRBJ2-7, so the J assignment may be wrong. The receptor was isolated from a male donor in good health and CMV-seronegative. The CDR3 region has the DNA TGTGCCAGCAGCACCGGACAGGGGCCCTACGAGCAGTACTTC. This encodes CASSTGQGPYEQYF.